A selection of T cell receptor beta chains follows, all from one sample in a study of cytomegalovirus exposure and HLA in healthy donors. Method: immunoSEQ multiplex PCR; TCRdb's copy keeps in-frame clones and lacks some. The sample yields around 55,000 clones, 55% to 75% seen once. The specimen was PBMCs. The receptors were sampled from a man aged 35 to 55 in good health and CMV-seropositive. Both conserved end residues are part of each CDR3. The D gene is left open where the match is weak. Expanded clones get a size class; other rows say once, few or many, or leave the size out.

j_call,clone_size,v_call,d_call,cdr3_nt,cdr3_aa
TRBJ2-5,-,TRBV18,-,TGTGCCAGCTCACCGGCCGGCACAGGGTTACAGACCCAGTACTTC,CASSPAGTGLQTQYF
TRBJ1-2,-,TRBV7-8,-,TGTGCCAGCAGCCCAGGTCTGGATGGCTACACCTTC,CASSPGLDGYTF
TRBJ2-1,-,TRBV2,TRBD1,TGTGCCAGCAAGACGCGACAGGGGAATGAGCAGTTCTTC,CASKTRQGNEQFF
TRBJ2-3,-,TRBV9,TRBD2,TGTGCCAGCAGCGTAGCTATGCGGGGGGGCGGGATCACAGATACGCAGTATTTT,CASSVAMRGGGITDTQYF
TRBJ2-1,-,TRBV7-3,-,TGTGCCAGCAGCTCCAGTGGGGGGTCCTACAATGAGCAGTTCTTC,CASSSSGGSYNEQFF
TRBJ2-5,few,TRBV9,TRBD2,TGTGCCAGCAGCGTAGGGCTAGCGGGGGGACGTGAGACCCAGTACTTC,CASSVGLAGGRETQYF
TRBJ1-1,-,TRBV18,-,TGTGCCAGCTCACCTGAGAGGCTGAGCACTGAAGCTTTCTTT,CASSPERLSTEAFF
TRBJ1-4,-,TRBV6-5,-,TGTGCCTCGGGGGGAGGGGCAGGGAAAGAAAAACTGTTTTTT,CASGGGAGKEKLFF
TRBJ2-7,-,TRBV6-5,-,TGTGCCAGCAGTTATTCGGACAGCTCCTACGAGCAGTACTTC,CASSYSDSSYEQYF
TRBJ1-1,-,TRBV6-5,TRBD1,TGTGCCAGCATCAAACAGGGGGCAACTGAAGCTTTCTTT,CASIKQGATEAFF
TRBJ2-1,few,TRBV4-1,-,TGCGCCAGCAGCCAAGATAAGCGAAATGAGCAGTTCTTC,CASSQDKRNEQFF
TRBJ1-1,-,TRBV4-3,-,TGCGCCAGCAGCCAAGATCGTAGCGGTATAGCTTTCTTT,CASSQDRSGIAFF
TRBJ2-7,-,TRBV27,-,TGTGCCAGCAGCCCTACGGGGAAGGGCTACGAGCAGTACTTC,CASSPTGKGYEQYF
TRBJ2-7,once,TRBV28,-,TGTGCCAGCAGCTCTATTGGGGGGGGCAGGGACGAGCAGTACTTC,CASSSIGGGRDEQYF
TRBJ2-5,-,TRBV10-3,TRBD2,TGTGCCATCGGAGAGCGGGGGGCGGAGGAGACCCAGTACTTC,CAIGERGAEETQYF
TRBJ2-5,few,TRBV7-2,TRBD2,TGTGCCAGCAGCTTGGATTCTGAAGCGGGGGGCCGCGAGACCCAGTACTTC,CASSLDSEAGGRETQYF
TRBJ2-3,-,TRBV5-4,TRBD2,TGTGCCAGCAGCTCCGGGACTAGTTCAAGCACAGATACGCAGTATTTT,CASSSGTSSSTDTQYF
TRBJ1-4,once,TRBV29-1,-,TGCAGCGTTGCTGGCCCAGGGAATGAAAAACTGTTTTTT,CSVAGPGNEKLFF
TRBJ2-7,-,TRBV7-8,-,TGTGCCAGCAGCTCCGCCCCTATCCGGGGCTACGAGCAGTACTTC,CASSSAPIRGYEQYF
TRBJ2-5,-,TRBV19,-,TGTGCCAGTAGTACCCCCCAGGGAGGGGGGGACCAGTACTTC,CASSTPQGGGDQYF
TRBJ2-1,-,TRBV9,-,TGTGCCAGCAGCGGAAGACAGGATAGAAATGAGCAGTTCTTC,CASSGRQDRNEQFF
TRBJ2-1,once,TRBV5-1,-,TGCGCCAGCAGCTTAGCGGATTACAATGAGCAGTTCTTC,CASSLADYNEQFF
TRBJ2-5,-,TRBV7-2,-,TGTGCCAGCAGCGCGGCAGGGCAGAGGGAGACCCAGTACTTC,CASSAAGQRETQYF
TRBJ2-5,-,TRBV29-1,-,TGCAGCGTGGGGGAGGATACGGGGGAGACCCAGTACTTC,CSVGEDTGETQYF
TRBJ2-7,-,TRBV30,TRBD2,TGTGCCTGGAGCTTTGGCGGGGGGGCCTACGAGCAGTACTTC,CAWSFGGGAYEQYF
TRBJ2-7,-,TRBV6-5,-,TGTGCCAGCAGTTACTCGATGGGCAGGGGTACCTACGAGCAGTACTTC,CASSYSMGRGTYEQYF
TRBJ1-5,-,TRBV27,TRBD1,TGTGCCAGCAGGGCGGGACAGCCCAATCAGCCCCAGCATTTT,CASRAGQPNQPQHF
TRBJ1-6,-,TRBV6-1,TRBD1,TGTGCCAGCAGTGATTTCCGGGACAGGGGTGGGGTGTCACCCCTCCACTTT,CASSDFRDRGGVSPLHF
TRBJ2-3,-,TRBV13,TRBD2,TGTGCCAGCTCTACGCGGGGGGCTTCAGATACGCAGTATTTT,CASSTRGASDTQYF
TRBJ2-1,few,TRBV7-2,TRBD2,TGTGCCAGCAGCTCGGGCGGGGGGGTATCGAGTGAGCAGTTCTTC,CASSSGGGVSSEQFF
TRBJ1-5,-,TRBV2,-,TGTGCCAGCATGGGGGGGGGTCAGCCCCAGCATTTT,CASMGGGQPQHF
TRBJ1-1,once,TRBV11-2,-,TGTGCCAGCACCGGGGATACTGAAGCTTTCTTT,CASTGDTEAFF
TRBJ2-5,-,TRBV5-1,-,TGCGCCAGCAGCCCCGGGGTTGCGTCGGAGACCCAGTACTTC,CASSPGVASETQYF
TRBJ2-5,-,TRBV1,-,TGCACCAGCAGCCAAAAGCGGGGGGCCCCGCGAGAGACCCAGTACTTC,CTSSQKRGAPRETQYF
TRBJ1-2,once,TRBV6-6,TRBD1,TGTGCCAGCAGTTACGAAGGGACAGGGGCCGCACTTGGCTACACCTTC,CASSYEGTGAALGYTF
TRBJ1-1,-,TRBV11-2,TRBD1,TGTGCCAGCAGCGTTGGACAGGGGTTGAACACTGAAGCTTTCTTT,CASSVGQGLNTEAFF
TRBJ2-3,-,TRBV12-5,TRBD1,TGTGCTAGTGGTTTGGGCCAGGGGGCAGATACGCAGTATTTT,CASGLGQGADTQYF
TRBJ1-1,few,TRBV27,TRBD1,TGTGCCAGCAGGCGAGACAGGGAGACTGAAGCTTTCTTT,CASRRDRETEAFF
TRBJ1-6,-,TRBV5-1,-,TGCGCCAGCAGCCCCGGAGGCATACCTGAACCCCTCCACTTT,CASSPGGIPEPLHF
TRBJ2-3,-,TRBV4-2,TRBD2,TGTGCCAGCAGTCGGGGGAGCGGGGGTAGCACAGATACGCAGTATTTT,CASSRGSGGSTDTQYF
TRBJ1-5,few,TRBV27,TRBD1,TGTGCCAGCAGCCAAATGGCACAGGGGGCTCATCAGCCCCAGCATTTT,CASSQMAQGAHQPQHF
TRBJ1-2,-,TRBV5-6,TRBD1,TGTGCCAGCAGCTTCGGACAGGTTGGCTATGGCTACACCTTC,CASSFGQVGYGYTF
TRBJ2-5,-,TRBV5-1,-,TGCGCCAGCAGCTATTACACAGGGAAACAAGAGACCCAGTACTTC,CASSYYTGKQETQYF
TRBJ2-7,-,TRBV7-9,TRBD1,TGTGCCAGCAGCTTAGTTAGACAGGGGGACGAGCAGTACTTC,CASSLVRQGDEQYF
TRBJ2-7,-,TRBV11-2,TRBD2,TGTGCCAGCAGCTTAGAACGACTAGCGGAGGAGCAGTACTTC,CASSLERLAEEQYF
TRBJ1-6,-,TRBV6-5,TRBD1,TGTGCCAGCAGTTTTGAGGGGGCCAGTTCACCCCTCCACTTT,CASSFEGASSPLHF
TRBJ2-2,few,TRBV9,-,TGTGCCAGCAGCGTAGTACCAGGGGTGAACACCGGGGAGCTGTTTTTT,CASSVVPGVNTGELFF
TRBJ2-5,few,TRBV6-5,TRBD1,TGTGCCAGCAGGAAGGGACAGGGGCGTCAAGAGACCCAGTACTTC,CASRKGQGRQETQYF
TRBJ2-2,few,TRBV6-1,TRBD1,TGTGCCAGCAGAGTGGGACAGGGGAACACCGGGGAGCTGTTTTTT,CASRVGQGNTGELFF
TRBJ2-7,-,TRBV5-4,-,TGTGCCAGCAGCTTGTCTACGGGGGGCCTCTACGAGCAGTACTTC,CASSLSTGGLYEQYF
TRBJ2-7,few,TRBV7-6,TRBD2,TGTGCCAGCAGCTTAGCGCCTCCTAGCGGGACCTCCTACGAGCAGTACTTC,CASSLAPPSGTSYEQYF
TRBJ2-2,-,TRBV19,TRBD2,TGTGCCAGTAATGGATTGGGGGGCAAAGCTAGCGGGGACAATACCGGGGAGCTGTTTTTT,CASNGLGGKASGDNTGELFF
TRBJ1-1,-,TRBV6-5,TRBD1,TGTGCCAGCAGTTTCCCAGGGGGCAGGGCTTTCTTT,CASSFPGGRAFF
TRBJ1-2,-,TRBV9,-,TGTGCCAGCAGCCCCCGGGGAGGGGGACCCCTTTTCTATGGCTACACCTTC,CASSPRGGGPLFYGYTF
TRBJ1-1,-,TRBV5-8,-,TGTGCCAGCAGCGCCTTCGTCAGGGGACGGGCTTTCTTT,CASSAFVRGRAFF
TRBJ2-1,-,TRBV10-3,TRBD2,TGTGCCATCAGTGAGGTTGGGACTAGGCAACACAATGAGCAGTTCTTC,CAISEVGTRQHNEQFF
TRBJ1-1,-,TRBV12-5,-,TGTGCTAGTGGTTTGAGACAGTCCATGAACACTGAAGCTTTCTTT,CASGLRQSMNTEAFF
TRBJ1-6,-,TRBV5-1,TRBD1,TGCGCCAGCAGCTTGGGGGGACAGGGCGACTCACCCCTCCACTTT,CASSLGGQGDSPLHF
TRBJ1-5,few,TRBV6-5,-,TGTGCCAGCAGTCCCGACAGTCTGAGACAGCCCCAGCATTTT,CASSPDSLRQPQHF
TRBJ1-4,-,TRBV30,TRBD1,TGTGCCTGGAGTGTAGGGACAGGGGATGAAAAACTGTTTTTT,CAWSVGTGDEKLFF